The 17 T cell receptor beta chains listed next were all sequenced from one sample in a study of beta chain features in type 1 diabetes. Study observations and caveats: Type 1 diabetes patients had moderately but significantly shorter TCRB CDR3s in all four CD4+ subsets.

What was sequenced were expressed TCRB transcripts, since all of the isolated RNA had been reverse transcribed. Profiled with immunoSEQ multiplex PCR; TCRdb holds only in-frame clones, not every one. The sample shows 600,000 or so clones, 9.5% to 15% of them seen only once. The antigens of these receptors remain unknown. What was sequenced was naive CD4+ T cells from blood. Receptor source: a man aged 25-45 years with type 1 diabetes.

This clone was picked up a small number of times. The V and J genes are TRBV7-8 and TRBJ1-2; D is undetermined. The CDR3 contains 14 residues. Germline V gene data show CDR1 as SGHVS and CDR2 as FQNEAQ. V gave up 1 base and J gave up 3 bases, with 9 bases separating them. In DNA, the CDR3 is TGTGCCAGCAGCTTAGGAGGGTTGGACTATGGCTACACCTTC. Protein product: CASSLGGLDYGYTF.

In its sample, this clone was seen a few times. At one end, the junction sequence differs from germline, possibly due to a read error. This chain links TRBV7-2 with TRBJ2-7; maybe TRBD2 (6 bases). This CDR3 spans 14 amino acids. CDR1 SGHTA and CDR2 FQGNSA come from the germline V gene. The CDR3 DNA sequence: TGTGCCAGCAGCTTAGCGACTGGGGGGAATAGGTTCGACTTC. Protein sequence: CASSLATGGNRFDF.

This rearrangement joins TRBV10-3 to TRBJ2-7, with 7 nucleotides matching TRBD1. The CDR3 runs 14 residues. Germline lookup yields CDR1 ENHRY and CDR2 SYGVKD. V shed 3 bases and J 2 bases; nucleotides not matched to a gene: 4. Here the CDR3 reads CAISDGTATYEQYF. Written as DNA, the CDR3 is TGTGCCATCAGTGACGGGACAGCCACCTACGAGCAGTACTTC.

The V call is TRBV7-2, the J call TRBJ2-3; 11 bases match TRBD2. Germline lookup yields CDR1 SGHTA and CDR2 FQGNSA. The CDR3 totals 15 residues. V lost 4 bases, J lost 4 bases, and 4 bases stayed unmatched. CDR3 nucleotides: TGTGCCAGCAGCTCCCGACTAGCGGGGTCAGATACGCAGTATTTT. Translation: CASSSRLAGSDTQYF.

This chain uses TRBV6-1 with TRBJ1-2; D is ambiguous. V dropped 2 bases and J dropped 8 bases, with 12 bases sitting between them. The CDR3 length is 13 residues. Germline CDR1 MNHNS, CDR2 SASEGT. CDR3 in amino acids: CASSENEARGYTF. The CDR3 DNA reads TGTGCCAGCAGTGAAAACGAGGCGAGGGGCTACACCTTC.

Only a few counts were recorded for this clone. J is TRBJ1-6 and V is TRBV25-1, with 8 bases that match TRBD1. There are 15 residues in the CDR3. With 3 bases clipped from V and 10 bases from J, the junction kept 8 bases outside the gene matches. Germline CDR1 and CDR2: MGHDK and SYGVNS. DNA of the CDR3: TGTGCCAGCAGTGACGGACAGGGCGTGAGATCACCCCTCCACTTT. Amino acids: CASSDGQGVRSPLHF.

In its sample, this clone was seen a few times. V and J are TRBV5-8 and TRBJ1-4; 7 bases fit TRBD1. V gave up 5 bases and J gave up 4 bases; unmatched junction bases: 5. Germline lookup yields CDR1 SGHTS and CDR2 YDEGEE. The CDR3 totals 14 residues. CDR3 in DNA: TGTGCCAGCAGTAGAGGGGGCGATAATGAAAAACTGTTTTTT. Its translation is CASSRGGDNEKLFF.

This rearrangement joins TRBV25-1 to TRBJ2-3; D might be TRBD2 (6 bases). The CDR3 is made up of 13 amino acids. V lost 1 base and J 6 bases, leaving 8 bases between the germline ends. Germline-derived CDR1 and CDR2 are MGHDK and SYGVNS. The CDR3 protein is CASSESGADTQYF. The CDR3 region has the DNA TGTGCCAGCAGTGAATCGGGAGCGGATACGCAGTATTTT.

The J gene is TRBJ1-6, the V gene TRBV15; D gene uncertain. Germline V gene data show CDR1 as LNHNV and CDR2 as YYDKDF (reference sequence). Deletions cut 5 bases from V and 7 bases from J, with 6 bases between. The CDR3 extends over 12 amino acids. The CDR3: CATSGYNSPLHF. CDR3 sequence (DNA): TGTGCCACCAGCGGATACAATTCACCCCTCCACTTT.

This chain links TRBV5-1 with TRBJ2-1; D remains ambiguous. Germline CDR1 SGHRS, CDR2 YFSETQ. Trimming removed 5 bases at V and 3 bases at J, with 15 bases between. The CDR3 spans 15 residues. The CDR3 region has the DNA TGCGCCAGCAGATCGCTGCAACCGAGCTACAATGAGCAGTTCTTC. Encoded protein: CASRSLQPSYNEQFF. The variable domain in full, with the rest retrieved from reference TRBV5-1 and TRBJ2-1, is KAGVTQTPRYLIKTRGQQVTLSCSPISGHRSVSWYQQTPGQGLQFLFEYFSETQRNKGNFPGRFSGRQFSNSRSEMNVSTLELGDSALYLCASRSLQPSYNEQFFGPGTRLTVL.

Only a few counts were recorded for this clone. Other DNA sequences in the sample encode the same CDR3. The V and J genes are TRBV6-5 and TRBJ2-3; TRBD1 aligns across 8 bases. The CDR3 is 13 residues long. V was pared by 6 bases and J by 3 bases, with 2 bases of the junction left unmatched. Germline assignment: CDR1 MNHEY and CDR2 SVGAGI. CDR3: CASSRQGTDTQYF. CDR3 sequence (DNA): TGTGCCAGCAGCCGACAGGGGACAGATACGCAGTATTTT.

The chain joins TRBV27 to TRBJ2-5; D may be TRBD1 (5 bases). V was shortened by 6 bases and J by 5 bases, with 13 bases between the two germline ends. Germline CDR1 and CDR2: MNHEY and SMNVEV (reference sequence). The CDR3 contains 13 residues. The CDR3 bases are TGTGCCAGCAGCGGGCAGGGTGGGGAGACCCAGTACTTC. Its translation is CASSGQGGETQYF.

In this sample, this clone turned up a few times. The chain couples TRBV7-9 to TRBJ1-4; 9 bases match TRBD1. Germline CDR1 is SEHNR and CDR2 is FQNEAQ (reference sequence). The CDR3 totals 14 residues. V gave up 7 bases and J gave up 7 bases; unmatched junction bases: 7. In DNA form, the CDR3 reads TGTGCCAGCAACCCGGGACAGGGTTTTGAAAAACTGTTTTTT. Its protein is CASNPGQGFEKLFF.

A few counts support this clone. The chain employs TRBV4-2 and TRBJ2-1; no reliable D call. The germline CDR1 and CDR2 sequences are LGHNA and YNFKEQ. Trimming removed 0 bases at V and 9 bases at J, with 12 bases between. There are 14 residues in the CDR3. The CDR3 spells CASSQEINRAEQFF. Written as DNA, the CDR3 is TGTGCCAGCAGCCAAGAAATAAACCGGGCTGAGCAGTTCTTC.

The chain recombines TRBV7-9 with TRBJ1-4, with a weak D call TRBD1 (5 bases). CDR1 is SEHNR, CDR2 FQNEAQ, per germline (reference sequence). Trimming took 5 bases from V and 3 from J, leaving 16 bases between them. This CDR3 comprises 16 residues. The CDR3 DNA follows: TGTGCCAGCAGCCAAACCGGGACTTTGTCTAATGAAAAACTGTTTTTT. Translating it yields CASSQTGTLSNEKLFF. Supplemented by reference TRBV7-9 and TRBJ1-4, the full variable domain reads DTGVSQNPRHKITKRGQNVTFRCDPISEHNRLYWYRQTLGQGPEFLTYFQNEAQLEKSRLLSDRFSAERPKGSFSTLEIQRTEQGDSAMYLCASSQTGTLSNEKLFFGSGTQLSVL.

The chain employs TRBV9 and TRBJ1-3, with D uncertain. The germline V and J ends were trimmed by 3 bases and 0 bases, with 10 bases remaining between them. CDR3 length: 15 residues. Per germline, CDR1 SGDLS and CDR2 YYNGEE. The CDR3 protein is CASSGGLISGNTIYF. In DNA, the CDR3 is TGTGCCAGCAGCGGCGGCCTGATCTCTGGAAACACCATATATTTT. Variable domain in full (rest from reference TRBV9 and TRBJ1-3): DSGVTQTPKHLITATGQRVTLRCSPRSGDLSVYWYQQSLDQGLQFLIQYYNGEERAKGNILERFSAQQFPDLHSELNLSSLELGDSALYFCASSGGLISGNTIYFGEGSWLTVV.

This clone was counted a few times. Germline is not matched at one junction end, which may reflect a read error. The V call is TRBV7-7, the J call TRBJ2-7, with a weak D call TRBD1 (5 bases). Germline CDR1 SSHAT, CDR2 FNYEAQ (reference sequence). This CDR3 region has 13 residues. The DNA of the CDR3 is TGTGCTAGCAGCTTAGATCAGGGCTACGAGCAGTACTTC. Its translation is CASSLDQGYEQYF.